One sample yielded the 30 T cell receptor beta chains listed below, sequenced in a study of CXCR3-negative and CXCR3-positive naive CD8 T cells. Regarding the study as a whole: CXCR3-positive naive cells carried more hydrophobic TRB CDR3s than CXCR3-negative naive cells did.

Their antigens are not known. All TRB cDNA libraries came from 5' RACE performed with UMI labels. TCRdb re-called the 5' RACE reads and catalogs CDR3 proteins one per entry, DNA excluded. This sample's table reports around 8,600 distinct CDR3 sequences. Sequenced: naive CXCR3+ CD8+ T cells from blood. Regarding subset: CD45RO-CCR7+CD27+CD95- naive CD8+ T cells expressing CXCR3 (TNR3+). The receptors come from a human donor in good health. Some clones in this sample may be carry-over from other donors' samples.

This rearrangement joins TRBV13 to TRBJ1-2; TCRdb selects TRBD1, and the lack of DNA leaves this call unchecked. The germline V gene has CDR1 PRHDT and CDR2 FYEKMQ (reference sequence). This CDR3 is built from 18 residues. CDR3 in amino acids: CASSLGNSRDRSSRGYTF. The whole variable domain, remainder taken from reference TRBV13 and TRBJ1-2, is AAGVIQSPRHLIKEKRETATLKCYPIPRHDTVYWYQQGPGQDPQFLISFYEKMQSDKGSIPDRFSAQQFSDYHSELNMSSLELGDSALYFCASSLGNSRDRSSRGYTFGSGTRLTVV.

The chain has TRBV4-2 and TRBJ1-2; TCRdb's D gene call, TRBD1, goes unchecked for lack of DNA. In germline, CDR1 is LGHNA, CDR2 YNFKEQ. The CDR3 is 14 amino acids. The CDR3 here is CASSPDRGSYGYTF.

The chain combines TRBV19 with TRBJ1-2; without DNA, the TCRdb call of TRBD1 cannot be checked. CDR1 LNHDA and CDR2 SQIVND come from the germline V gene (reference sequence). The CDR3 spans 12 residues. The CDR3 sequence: CASMTGGYGYTF. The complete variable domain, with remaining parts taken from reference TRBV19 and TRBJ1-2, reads DGGITQSPKYLFRKEGQNVTLSCEQNLNHDAMYWYRQDPGQGLRLIYYSQIVNDFQKGDIAEGYSVSREKKESFPLTVTSAQKNPTAFYLCASMTGGYGYTFGSGTRLTVV.

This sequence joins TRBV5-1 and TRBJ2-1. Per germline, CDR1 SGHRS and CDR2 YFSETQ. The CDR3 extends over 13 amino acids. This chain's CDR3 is CASSLEGNNEQFF. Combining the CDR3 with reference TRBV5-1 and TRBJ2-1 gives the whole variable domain KAGVTQTPRYLIKTRGQQVTLSCSPISGHRSVSWYQQTPGQGLQFLFEYFSETQRNKGNFPGRFSGRQFSNSRSEMNVSTLELGDSALYLCASSLEGNNEQFFGPGTRLTVL.

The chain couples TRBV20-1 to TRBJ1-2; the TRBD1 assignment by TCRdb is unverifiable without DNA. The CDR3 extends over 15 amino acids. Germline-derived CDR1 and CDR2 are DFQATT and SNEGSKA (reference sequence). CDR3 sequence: CSARDLRGLDHGYTF.

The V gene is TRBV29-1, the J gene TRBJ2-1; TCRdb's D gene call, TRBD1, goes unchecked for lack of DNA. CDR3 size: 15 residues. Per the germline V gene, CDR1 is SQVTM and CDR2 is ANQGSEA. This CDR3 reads CSVEFVGTEYNEQFF.

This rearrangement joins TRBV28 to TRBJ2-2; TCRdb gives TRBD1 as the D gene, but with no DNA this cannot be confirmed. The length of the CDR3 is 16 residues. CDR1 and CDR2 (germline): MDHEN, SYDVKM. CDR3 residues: CASRRTGTGRTGELFF.

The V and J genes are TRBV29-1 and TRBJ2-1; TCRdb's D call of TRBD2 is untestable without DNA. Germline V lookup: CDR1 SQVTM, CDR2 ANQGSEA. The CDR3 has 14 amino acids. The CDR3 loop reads CSVYLAEGYNEQFF.

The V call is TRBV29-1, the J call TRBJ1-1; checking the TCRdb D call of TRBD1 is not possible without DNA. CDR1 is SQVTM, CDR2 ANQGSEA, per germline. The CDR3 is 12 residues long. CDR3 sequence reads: CSVEGDSPEAFF.

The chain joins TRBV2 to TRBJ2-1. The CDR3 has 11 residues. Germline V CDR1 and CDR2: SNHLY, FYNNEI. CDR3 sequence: CASPLGNEQFF.

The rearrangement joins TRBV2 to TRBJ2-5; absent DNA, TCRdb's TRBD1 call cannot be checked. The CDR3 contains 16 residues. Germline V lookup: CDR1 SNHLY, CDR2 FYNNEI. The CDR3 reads CATTPRDSLLGETQYF.

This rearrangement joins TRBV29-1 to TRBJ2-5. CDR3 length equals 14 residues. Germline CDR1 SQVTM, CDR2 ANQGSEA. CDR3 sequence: CSVEDGLIQETQYF.

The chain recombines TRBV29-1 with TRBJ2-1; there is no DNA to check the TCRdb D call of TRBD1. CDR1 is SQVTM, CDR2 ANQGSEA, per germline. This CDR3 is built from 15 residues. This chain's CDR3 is CSVIPTEGARSEQFF.

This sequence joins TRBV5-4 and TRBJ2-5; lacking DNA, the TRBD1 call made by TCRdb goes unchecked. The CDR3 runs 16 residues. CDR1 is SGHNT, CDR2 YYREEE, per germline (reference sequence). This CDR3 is CASSLEGQGFKETQYF.

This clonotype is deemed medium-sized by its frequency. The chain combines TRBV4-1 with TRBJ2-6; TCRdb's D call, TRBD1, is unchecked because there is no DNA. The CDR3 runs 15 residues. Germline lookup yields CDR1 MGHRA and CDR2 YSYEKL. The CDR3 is CASSHAGSGANVLTF.

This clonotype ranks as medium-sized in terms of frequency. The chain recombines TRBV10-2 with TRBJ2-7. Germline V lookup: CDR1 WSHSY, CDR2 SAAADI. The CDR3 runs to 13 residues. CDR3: CASSDLRVYEQYF.

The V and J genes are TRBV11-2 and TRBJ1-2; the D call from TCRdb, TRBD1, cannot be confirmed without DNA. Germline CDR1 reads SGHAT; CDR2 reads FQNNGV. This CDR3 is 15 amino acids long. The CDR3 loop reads CASSLSTGWIYGYTF.

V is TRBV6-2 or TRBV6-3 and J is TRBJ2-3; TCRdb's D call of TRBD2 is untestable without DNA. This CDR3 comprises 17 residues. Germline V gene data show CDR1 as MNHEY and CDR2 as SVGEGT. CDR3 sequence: CASNPGVAGDSADTQYF.

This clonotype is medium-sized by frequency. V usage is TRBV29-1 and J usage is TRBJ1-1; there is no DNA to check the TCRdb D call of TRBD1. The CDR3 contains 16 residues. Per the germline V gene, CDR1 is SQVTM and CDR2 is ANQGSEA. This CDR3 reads CSVGTGTGWVGFEAFF.

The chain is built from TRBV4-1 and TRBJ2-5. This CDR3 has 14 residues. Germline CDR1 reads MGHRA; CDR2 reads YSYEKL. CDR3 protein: CASSQGASGETQYF.

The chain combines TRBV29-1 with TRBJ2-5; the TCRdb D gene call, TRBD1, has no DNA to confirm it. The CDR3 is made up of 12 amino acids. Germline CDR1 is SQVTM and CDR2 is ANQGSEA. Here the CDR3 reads CSSWTGEETQYF.

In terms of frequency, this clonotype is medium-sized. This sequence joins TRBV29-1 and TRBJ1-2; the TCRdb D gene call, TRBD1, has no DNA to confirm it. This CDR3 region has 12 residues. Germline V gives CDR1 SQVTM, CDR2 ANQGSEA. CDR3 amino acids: CSVGTGSGGYTF.

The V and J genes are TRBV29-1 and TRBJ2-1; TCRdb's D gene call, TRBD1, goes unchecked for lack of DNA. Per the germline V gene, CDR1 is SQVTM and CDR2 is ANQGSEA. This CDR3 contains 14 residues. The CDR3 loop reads CSVEMTGRYNEQFF.

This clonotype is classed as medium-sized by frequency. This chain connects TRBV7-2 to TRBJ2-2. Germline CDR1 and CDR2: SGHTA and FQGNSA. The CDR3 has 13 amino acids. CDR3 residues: CASSGWNTGELFF. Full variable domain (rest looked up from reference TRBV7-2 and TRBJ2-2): GAGVSQSPSNKVTEKGKDVELRCDPISGHTALYWYRQSLGQGLEFLIYFQGNSAPDKSGLPSDRFSAERTGGSVSTLTIQRTQQEDSAVYLCASSGWNTGELFFGEGSRLTVL.

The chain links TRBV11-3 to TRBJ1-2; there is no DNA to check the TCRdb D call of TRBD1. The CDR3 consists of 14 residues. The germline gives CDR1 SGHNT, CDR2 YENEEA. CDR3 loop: CASSPRSGYGGYTF.

Here the CDR3 reads CASRQGTGATGELFF. This rearrangement joins TRBV6-5 to TRBJ2-2; TCRdb gives TRBD1 as the D gene, but with no DNA this cannot be confirmed. CDR1 and CDR2 (germline): MNHEY, SVGAGI. The CDR3 contains 15 residues.

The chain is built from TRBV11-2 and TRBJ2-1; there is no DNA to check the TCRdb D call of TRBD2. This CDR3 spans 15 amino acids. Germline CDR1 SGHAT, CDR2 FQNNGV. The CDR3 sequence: CASSPAGVGYNEQFF.

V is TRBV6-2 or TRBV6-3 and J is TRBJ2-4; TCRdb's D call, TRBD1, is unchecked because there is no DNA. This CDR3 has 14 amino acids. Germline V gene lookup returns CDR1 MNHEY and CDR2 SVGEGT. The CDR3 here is CASSPSVTPHFQYF.

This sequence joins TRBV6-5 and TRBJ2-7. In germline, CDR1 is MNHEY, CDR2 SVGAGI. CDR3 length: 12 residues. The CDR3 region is CASSPGPYEQYF.

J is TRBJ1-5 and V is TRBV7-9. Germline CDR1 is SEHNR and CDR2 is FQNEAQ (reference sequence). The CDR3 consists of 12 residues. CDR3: CASSSDNQPQHF.